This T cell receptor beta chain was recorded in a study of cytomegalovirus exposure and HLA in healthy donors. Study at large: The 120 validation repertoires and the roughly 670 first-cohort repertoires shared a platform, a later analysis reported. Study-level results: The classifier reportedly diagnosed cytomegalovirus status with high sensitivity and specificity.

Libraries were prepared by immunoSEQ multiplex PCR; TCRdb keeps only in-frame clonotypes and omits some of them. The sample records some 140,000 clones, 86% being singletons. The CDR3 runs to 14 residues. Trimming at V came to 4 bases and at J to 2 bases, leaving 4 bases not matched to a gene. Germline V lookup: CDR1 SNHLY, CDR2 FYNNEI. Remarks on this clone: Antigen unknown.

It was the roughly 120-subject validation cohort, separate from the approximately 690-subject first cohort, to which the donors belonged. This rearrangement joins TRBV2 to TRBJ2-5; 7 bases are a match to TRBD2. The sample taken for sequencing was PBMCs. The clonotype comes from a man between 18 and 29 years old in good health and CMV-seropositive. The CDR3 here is CASSGTSPQETQYF. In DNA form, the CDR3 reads TGTGCCAGCAGTGGGACTAGTCCTCAAGAGACCCAGTACTTC.